This TCR beta chain was retrieved from a study of radiotherapy plus CTLA-4 blockade in lung cancer. Study-wide context: There were objective responses in approximately 20% of patients, and around 31% had disease control. Study results and limitations: Peripheral blood showed expansion of tumor-derived TCR clones after radiotherapy and ipilimumab. Among reported predictors of response, early blood T cell clone dynamics with interferon-beta performed best.

The CDR3 length is 14 residues. The V gene's germline CDR1 is SEHNR and CDR2 FQNEAQ (reference sequence). V trimming: 4 bases; J trimming: 6 bases; junction bases outside the gene matches: 7. Patients had chemo-refractory metastatic non-small-cell lung cancer and received focal radiation plus CTLA-4 blockade that used ipilimumab. Here immunoSEQ multiplex PCR was the method, and the copy in TCRdb shows in-frame clones only, minus some. The top ten clones hold 4.5% to 5% of a sample with around 99,000 clones, 80% to 90% of them seen once. This clone appeared a few times. Its antigen is not known. The sequencing here drew on peripheral blood, taken from a patient treated with radiotherapy plus ipilimumab. This receptor was obtained from a human donor with non-small cell lung cancer that progressed on radiotherapy plus ipilimumab. The chain combines TRBV7-9 with TRBJ2-7, with 9 bases identical to TRBD2. The CDR3 region is CASSSGTSRSEQYF. CDR3 nucleotides: TGTGCCAGCAGCTCCGGGACTAGCAGAAGCGAGCAGTACTTC.